The clone carrying this T cell receptor (beta chain) was recorded a few times. The data originate from a study of T-cell reconstitution after alpha-beta-depleted transplantation in children. Preparing the TCRbeta library involved the use of unique molecular identifiers. From the PCR reads, TCRdb called clonotypes with MiXCR, one entry per CDR3 protein. The table records about 610,000 distinct CDR3 sequences, roughly a tenth of them present only once. V lost 7 bases and J 5 bases, leaving 12 bases between the germline ends. Germline CDR1 is SQVTM and CDR2 is ANQGSEA. This CDR3 is built from 12 residues.

The rearrangement joins TRBV29-1 to TRBJ2-1; D ambiguous. This receptor was identified in a human donor who donated a stem cell graft to a child with acute myeloid leukemia. The sample consisted of PBMCs from the stem cell graft donor, taken from the stem cell graft. The chain's CDR3 is CSAGQPDNEQFF. CDR3 DNA sequence: TGCAGCGCTGGCCAGCCAGACAATGAGCAGTTCTTC.